Shown below are 18 T cell receptor beta chains from a single sample sequenced in a study of T cell repertoires in cytomegalovirus infection. TCRdb itself ran the reads through MiXCR, one entry per CDR3 protein. The table has about 330,000 distinct CDR3 sequences, 9.5% seen once; the top ten hold around 4.5%. The sample taken for sequencing was PBMCs. These receptors were obtained from a human donor in good health (CMV status not recorded). Some clones in this sample may be carry-over from other donors' samples.

This clonotype was picked up a small number of times. V usage is TRBV7-2 and J usage is TRBJ2-1; the match to TRBD2 covers 8 bases. Germline assignment: CDR1 SGHTA and CDR2 FQGNSA. V gave up 5 bases and J gave up 11 bases; unmatched junction bases: 8. There are 13 residues in the CDR3. The CDR3 DNA reads TGTGCCAGCAGCCGCCGGGGCGGGGGGAAGCAGTTCTTC. It is translated as CASSRRGGGKQFF.

In its sample, this clonotype was seen a few times. The chain joins TRBV7-4 to TRBJ1-4, with a tentative D call TRBD1 (5 bases). Trimming pared 1 base from V and 4 bases from J, leaving 16 bases between. The CDR3 totals 17 residues. Germline CDR1 is SGHVT and CDR2 is SQSDAQ. The CDR3 spells CASSLGTTVLNNEKLFF. CDR3 DNA sequence: TGTGCCAGCAGCTTAGGGACGACAGTTCTCAATAATGAAAAACTGTTTTTT.

This clonotype showed up many times. The CDR3 region has the DNA TGTGCCAGCAGCTTCCCTCAGCGGCATCCCTCCGGCGGTCAGTTCTTC. It codes for CASSFPQRHPSGGQFF. The rearrangement links TRBV7-6 to TRBJ2-1, with a tentative D call TRBD2 (5 bases). Per the germline V gene, CDR1 is SGHVS and CDR2 is FNYEAQ. V lost 3 bases to trimming and J lost 13 bases, with 25 bases between them. The CDR3 sequence is 16 residues long.

The rearrangement uses TRBV29-1 and TRBJ1-2; D gene uncertain. Deletions cut 5 bases from V and 7 bases from J, with 20 bases between. The length of the CDR3 is 14 residues. The V gene's germline CDR1 is SQVTM and CDR2 ANQGSEA. The CDR3 DNA is TGCAGCGTTCAAACGGGTCAGAGAAGGATTGGCTACACCTTC. It translates to CSVQTGQRRIGYTF.

This clonotype was seen a few times. V is TRBV12-3 or TRBV12-4 and J is TRBJ1-2; D gene unclear. Trimming shortened V by 3 bases and J by 7 bases, and 12 bases separated the two germline ends. The CDR3 spans 13 residues. The CDR3 DNA reads as TGTGCCAGCAGTTTGGCAACGCGGAGTGGCTACACCTTC. Translated: CASSLATRSGYTF.

V gene TRBV20-1 combines with J gene TRBJ1-5; 8 positions agree with TRBD1. CDR1 is DFQATT, CDR2 SNEGSKA, per germline (reference sequence). CDR3 length equals 15 residues. The J segment lost 0 bases and the V segment lost 6 bases, leaving 7 bases of the junction unmatched. The chain's CDR3 is CSARGQGYSNQPQHF. The CDR3 nucleotides read TGCAGTGCCCGTGGACAGGGCTATAGCAATCAGCCCCAGCATTTT.

The CDR3 protein is CASSQFFSYNYGYTF. The CDR3 nucleotides read TGCGCCAGCAGCCAATTCTTCAGCTATAACTATGGCTACACCTTC. The gene calls are TRBV4-3 and TRBJ1-2; the D is unclear. Germline V lookup: CDR1 LGHNA, CDR2 YSLEER. The CDR3 is made up of 15 amino acids. The V end lost 2 bases, the J end lost 1 base, and 11 bases lay between the germline ends.

A few counts support this clonotype. Here the CDR3 reads CASSRDLYGYTF. The CDR3 DNA follows: TGTGCCAGCAGTCGGGACTTGTATGGCTACACCTTC. V usage is TRBV9 and J usage is TRBJ1-2, with a weak D call TRBD1 (5 bases). The CDR3 covers 12 residues. Trimming stripped 5 bases from V and 5 bases from J, with 10 bases between. CDR1 SGDLS and CDR2 YYNGEE come from the germline V gene.

This CDR3 is CASSPVWGRRNEQYF. The DNA for the CDR3 is TGTGCCAGCAGCCCAGTCTGGGGCAGAAGAAACGAGCAGTACTTC. The chain has TRBV28 and TRBJ2-7; D might be TRBD1 (5 bases). The CDR3 extends over 15 amino acids. Per the germline V gene, CDR1 is MDHEN and CDR2 is SYDVKM. Trimming removed 6 bases from V and 5 bases from J, with 20 bases in between.

V and J are TRBV20-1 and TRBJ2-2, with D perhaps matching TRBD2 (5 bases). V was clipped by 6 bases and J by 7 bases, with 15 bases between them. The CDR3 runs 13 residues. Germline V gene data show CDR1 as DFQATT and CDR2 as SNEGSKA (reference sequence). CDR3 amino acids: CSATRDAVGELFF. CDR3 DNA: TGCAGTGCGACCCGGGATGCGGTCGGGGAGCTGTTTTTT.

Turning to this clonotype: A much larger clone lies a single base off, so this may be a read error. V and J are TRBV7-3 and TRBJ2-6, with TRBD1 identical over 7 bases. The CDR3 totals 16 residues. CDR1 SGHTA and CDR2 FQGTGA come from the germline V gene. The CDR3 spells CAGSLTTGAGANVLTF. CDR3 DNA sequence: TGTGCCGGCAGCTTAACTACAGGGGCTGGGGCCAACGTCCTGACTTTC.

This clonotype was counted ten times or more. The chain is built from TRBV5-6 and TRBJ2-7; a possible D gene is TRBD1 (6 bases). Germline CDR1 is SGHDT and CDR2 is YYEEEE. The CDR3 spans 13 residues. V dropped 2 bases and J dropped 6 bases, with 12 bases sitting between them. CDR3 residues: CASSFYRESEQYF. CDR3 nucleotide sequence: TGTGCCAGCAGCTTCTACAGGGAAAGCGAGCAGTACTTC.

This clonotype was found a few times. V gene TRBV27 combines with J gene TRBJ1-2; tentatively, D is TRBD1 (5 bases). Trimming cost V 5 bases and J 0 bases, with 16 bases left between them. This CDR3 comprises 16 residues. Germline lookup yields CDR1 MNHEY and CDR2 SMNVEV (reference sequence). In DNA, the CDR3 is TGTGCCAGCAGTCAAAGAGCAGGGATCCCTAACTATGGCTACACCTTC. Protein: CASSQRAGIPNYGYTF.

This clonotype turned up a few times. V usage is TRBV12-3 or TRBV12-4 and J usage is TRBJ1-6; 7 bases match TRBD1. The CDR3 extends over 15 amino acids. Losses at the gene ends were 6 bases for V and 11 bases for J; bases not matched to a gene: 13. CDR3 nucleotides: TGTGCCAGCAGCCGAACGGCGGGACAGCAAACACCCCTCCACTTT. It translates to CASSRTAGQQTPLHF.

A few counts support this clonotype. V is TRBV27 and J is TRBJ2-5; no definite D call. Germline assignment: CDR1 MNHEY and CDR2 SMNVEV (reference sequence). Between the trimmed V and J ends, which lost 4 bases and 1 base, there was a span of 7 bases. The CDR3 sequence is 13 residues long. This CDR3 is CASSSDFQETQYF. In DNA, the CDR3 is TGTGCCAGCAGTTCAGACTTCCAAGAGACCCAGTACTTC.

This clonotype was observed many times. The chain is built from TRBV7-2 and TRBJ2-3; TRBD1 might be the D (6 bases). The CDR3 contains 15 residues. Deletions cut 2 bases from V and 2 bases from J, with 11 bases between. Germline lookup yields CDR1 SGHTA and CDR2 FQGNSA. The CDR3 here is CASSLSQGSTDTQYF. The CDR3 DNA sequence: TGTGCCAGCAGCTTATCTCAGGGGTCCACAGATACGCAGTATTTT.

The table lists this clonotype with many counts. The gene calls are TRBV7-2 and TRBJ1-1; D gene uncertain. Germline V CDR1 and CDR2: SGHTA, FQGNSA. There are 14 residues in the CDR3. The V and J ends lost 3 bases and 1 base respectively, with 9 bases between them. The CDR3 reads CASSFKRKNTEAFF. CDR3 DNA sequence: TGTGCCAGCAGCTTCAAAAGAAAGAACACTGAAGCTTTCTTT. The whole variable domain, filled in from reference TRBV7-2 and TRBJ1-1, reads GAGVSQSPSNKVTEKGKDVELRCDPISGHTALYWYRQSLGQGLEFLIYFQGNSAPDKSGLPSDRFSAERTGGSVSTLTIQRTQQEDSAVYLCASSFKRKNTEAFFGQGTRLTVV.

In its sample, this clonotype was seen a few times. This chain connects TRBV6-6 to TRBJ2-2; 9 nucleotides agree with TRBD1. V lost 8 bases, J lost 5 bases, and 3 bases stayed unmatched. Germline values: CDR1 MNHNY, CDR2 SVGAGI (reference sequence). This CDR3 comprises 13 residues. This CDR3 is CASAGQGTGELFF. The CDR3 nucleotides read TGTGCCAGCGCGGGACAGGGAACCGGGGAGCTGTTTTTT.